These 28 T cell receptor beta chains originate from one sample sequenced in a study of a mutant IDH1 vaccine in newly diagnosed glioma. Some clones are missing from TCRdb's copy, which holds only in-frame ones; the method was immunoSEQ multiplex PCR. This table holds 33,000 or so clones, roughly 80% found once. These receptors' targets are unknown. Time point defined: week 35, safety follow-up. Doses of 300 ug of mutant IDH1 20-mer peptide were given with topical imiquimod. Sequencing used PBMCs, obtained from a glioma patient whose treatment included an IDH1 peptide vaccine. The receptors stem from a young woman with glioma. Some clones in this sample may be carry-over from other donors' samples.

J is TRBJ2-7 and V is TRBV7-3, with 12 bases identical to TRBD1. Germline V gene sequence: CDR1 SGHTA, CDR2 FQGTGA. The V segment lost 10 bases and the J segment 4 bases; nucleotides outside the gene matches: 5. The CDR3 is 13 amino acids. The CDR3 bases are TGTGCCATCACGGGACAGGGGGCTTACGAGCAGTACTTC. Amino acids: CAITGQGAYEQYF.

The chain employs TRBV2 and TRBJ1-4; D is undetermined. The CDR3 consists of 14 residues. CDR1 is SNHLY and CDR2 is FYNNEI in the germline V gene. Trimming pared 1 base from V and 2 bases from J, leaving 5 bases between. Here the CDR3 DNA reads TGTGCCAGCAGTGAAGGCGGTACTAATGAAAAACTGTTTTTT. The encoded protein is CASSEGGTNEKLFF.

The chain recombines TRBV11-2 with TRBJ2-5; the match to TRBD1 covers 10 bases. Looked up from germline, CDR1 is SGHAT and CDR2 is FQNNGV. Germline trimming cut 7 bases from V and 5 bases from J; bases unmatched to any gene: 10. The CDR3 has 15 residues. The CDR3 coding sequence is TGTGCCAGCAACGTAGACAGGGGGCGCGGGGAGACCCAGTACTTC. Translated: CASNVDRGRGETQYF.

This sequence joins TRBV29-1 and TRBJ2-3, with 13 positions matching TRBD2. The V and J ends lost 7 bases and 1 base, in that order; junction bases with no gene match: 5. Germline CDR1 reads SQVTM; CDR2 reads ANQGSEA. The CDR3 length is 15 residues. The CDR3 nucleotides are TGCAGCGCGACAGGACTAGCGGGGGGCACAGATACGCAGTATTTT. Amino acids: CSATGLAGGTDTQYF.

This chain links TRBV7-3 with TRBJ2-3; 11 nucleotides align to TRBD2. The CDR3 contains 16 residues. Germline V gene lookup returns CDR1 SGHTA and CDR2 FQGTGA. The trim removed 1 base at V and 0 bases at J, leaving 0 bases unmatched. The CDR3 spells CASSLRTSGSTDTQYF. In nucleotides, the CDR3 is TGTGCCAGCAGCTTAAGGACTAGCGGGAGCACAGATACGCAGTATTTT. The whole variable domain, remainder taken from reference TRBV7-3 and TRBJ2-3, is GAGVSQTPSNKVTEKGKYVELRCDPISGHTALYWYRQSLGQGPEFLIYFQGTGAADDSGLPNDRFFAVRPEGSVSTLKIQRTERGDSAVYLCASSLRTSGSTDTQYFGPGTRLTVL.

The chain joins TRBV5-1 to TRBJ1-1, with D unresolved. Germline V gives CDR1 SGHRS, CDR2 YFSETQ. The CDR3 covers 14 residues. Between the trimmed V and J ends, which lost 7 bases and 3 bases, there was a span of 16 bases. The DNA for the CDR3 is TGCGCCAGCGGCGTTGGTGGAGTAGACACTGAAGCTTTCTTT. Protein sequence: CASGVGGVDTEAFF.

Concerning this clone: The conserved final phenylalanine or tryptophan is absent from the CDR3, which likely points to a read error. This chain links TRBV29-1 with TRBJ2-7; 11 bases are shared with TRBD1. V lost 6 bases, J lost 4 bases, and 8 bases stayed unmatched. Germline-derived CDR1 and CDR2 are SQVTM and ANQGSEA. The CDR3 consists of 14 residues. The CDR3 loop is CSVLGGDRGYEQYL. The CDR3 nucleotides are TGCAGCGTCTTGGGCGGGGACAGGGGGTACGAGCAGTACCTC.

The chain is built from TRBV29-1 and TRBJ1-2; D remains ambiguous. The V gene's germline CDR1 is SQVTM and CDR2 ANQGSEA. The CDR3 runs to 9 residues. V shed 3 bases and J shed 13 bases, with 9 bases lying between them. CDR3 nucleotides: TGCAGCGTTGAGCCCCCACCCACCTTC. This encodes CSVEPPPTF.

This chain connects TRBV9 to TRBJ1-1; D is unclear. The CDR3 totals 15 residues. The V gene lost 0 bases and the J gene lost 0 bases, with 9 bases spanning the gap. From germline, CDR1 is SGDLS and CDR2 YYNGEE. CDR3 sequence (DNA): TGTGCCAGCAGCGTAGTGGGCAGACTGAACACTGAAGCTTTCTTT. Translated: CASSVVGRLNTEAFF.

This clone was seen a few times. The V gene is TRBV10-3, the J gene TRBJ1-1; TRBD1 matches 10 bases. V shed 6 bases, J shed 5 bases, and the junction held 9 bases outside the gene matches. The germline V gene encodes CDR1 ENHRY and CDR2 SYGVKD. This CDR3 is 15 amino acids long. CDR3 nucleotides: TGTGCCATCAGCTCCCGACAGGGGGCAGGGACTGAAGCTTTCTTT. Amino acid sequence: CAISSRQGAGTEAFF.

This sequence joins TRBV5-6 and TRBJ2-5; TRBD1 matches at 7 bases. Germline-derived CDR1 and CDR2 are SGHDT and YYEEEE. CDR3 length equals 14 residues. V shed 2 bases and J 4 bases; nucleotides not matched to a gene: 5. This chain's CDR3 is CASSLGGRGETQYF. CDR3 sequence (DNA): TGTGCCAGCAGCTTAGGGGGCCGGGGAGAGACCCAGTACTTC.

This clone was seen once. This chain links TRBV28 with TRBJ2-7; D may match TRBD1 or TRBD2 (5 bases each). Trimming took 7 bases from V and 4 from J, leaving 14 bases between them. Germline V CDR1 and CDR2: MDHEN, SYDVKM. The CDR3 is 13 residues long. The CDR3 DNA sequence: TGTGCCAGCACCTCCGGGACGCCGTACGAGCAGTACTTC. Its protein product is CASTSGTPYEQYF.

J is TRBJ1-3 and V is TRBV19, with D hard to call. Trimming took off 3 bases at V and 0 bases at J, with 6 bases between the two ends. The CDR3 extends over 14 amino acids. The germline V gene encodes CDR1 LNHDA and CDR2 SQIVND (reference sequence). CDR3 loop: CASSIIPSGNTIYF. As DNA, the CDR3 is TGTGCCAGTAGTATCATACCCTCTGGAAACACCATATATTTT.

This chain connects TRBV25-1 to TRBJ2-1; no clear D gene. The CDR3 is 14 amino acids. V was shortened by 4 bases and J by 5 bases, with 12 bases between the two germline ends. Germline V gene data show CDR1 as MGHDK and CDR2 as SYGVNS. The chain's CDR3 is CASSGLLTDNEQFF. The CDR3 DNA reads as TGTGCCAGCAGTGGCCTGTTAACGGACAATGAGCAGTTCTTC.

The J gene is TRBJ2-2, the V gene TRBV9; maybe TRBD1 (5 bases). This CDR3 has 15 residues. The V end lost 2 bases, the J end lost 6 bases, and 14 bases lay between the germline ends. CDR1 and CDR2 from the germline V gene are SGDLS and YYNGEE. In nucleotides, the CDR3 is TGTGCCAGCAGCGTTTCAAGGGGTCTGTCCGGGGAGCTGTTTTTT. This codes for CASSVSRGLSGELFF. Complete variable domain (other parts from reference TRBV9 and TRBJ2-2): DSGVTQTPKHLITATGQRVTLRCSPRSGDLSVYWYQQSLDQGLQFLIQYYNGEERAKGNILERFSAQQFPDLHSELNLSSLELGDSALYFCASSVSRGLSGELFFGEGSRLTVL.

This clone came up a few times. V is TRBV4-1 and J is TRBJ1-5; 7 positions agree with TRBD1. The J segment lost 4 bases and the V segment lost 4 bases, leaving 7 bases of the junction unmatched. Germline CDR1 reads MGHRA; CDR2 reads YSYEKL. This CDR3 region has 15 residues. DNA for the CDR3: TGCGCCAGCAGCCTTCGGACAGGAGCAAATCAGCCCCAGCATTTT. Its translation: CASSLRTGANQPQHF.

This chain connects TRBV5-1 to TRBJ2-2; D gene uncertain. Per germline, CDR1 SGHRS and CDR2 YFSETQ. CDR3 length: 12 residues. Trimming took off 8 bases at V and 2 bases at J, with 7 bases between the two ends. CDR3 protein: CASRQNTGELFF. The CDR3 coding sequence is TGCGCCAGTCGACAAAACACCGGGGAGCTGTTTTTT.

The V call is TRBV9, the J call TRBJ1-2; D possibly corresponds to TRBD1 (5 bases). Germline values: CDR1 SGDLS, CDR2 YYNGEE. This CDR3 comprises 15 residues. V was cut by 2 bases and J by 2 bases, with 13 bases left in between. CDR3 DNA sequence: TGTGCCAGCAGCGTCGGAGGGGCGACGAACTATGGCTACACCTTC. Protein product: CASSVGGATNYGYTF.

This rearrangement joins TRBV6-1 to TRBJ1-5; D is unresolved. Trimming shortened V by 2 bases and J by 7 bases, and 9 bases separated the two germline ends. Germline V gene lookup returns CDR1 MNHNS and CDR2 SASEGT. CDR3 size: 13 residues. CDR3 bases: TGTGCCAGCAGTGAAAAGTTGGAGCAGCCCCAGCATTTT. Translated, it gives CASSEKLEQPQHF.

The table lists this clone with a few counts. The chain combines TRBV19 with TRBJ1-1; 7 positions match TRBD1. V was clipped by 8 bases and J by 4 bases; unmatched bases: 10. CDR3 length: 14 residues. CDR1 and CDR2 (germline): LNHDA, SQIVND (reference sequence). In nucleotides, the CDR3 is TGTGCCAGTGTCAATGGCAGGGGGATCACTGAAGCTTTCTTT. It yields the protein CASVNGRGITEAFF.

CDR3 region: CASSDSQTQVGTQYF. Here the CDR3 DNA reads TGCGCCAGCAGTGATAGTCAGACCCAGGTCGGGACCCAGTACTTC. This chain links TRBV10-2 with TRBJ2-5, with D hard to call. Deletions cut 3 bases from V and 7 bases from J, with 18 bases between. Germline assignment: CDR1 WSHSY and CDR2 SAAADI. The CDR3 spans 15 residues.

This clone qualifies as medium-sized (0.01 to 0.1%). The chain uses TRBV21-1 and TRBJ1-5; the D call in the table, TRBD1, was not verified against the DNA. TRBV21-1 is a pseudogene. The length of the CDR3 is 13 residues. The CDR3 here is CASPRQFNQPQHF. CDR3 in DNA: TGTGCCAGCCCGAGACAGTTCAATCAGCCCCAGCATTTT.

The chain uses TRBV5-6 and TRBJ1-2; no reliable D call. The germline CDR1 and CDR2 sequences are SGHDT and YYEEEE. The CDR3 has 11 amino acids. Trimming cost V 0 bases and J 8 bases, with 5 bases left between them. The DNA for the CDR3 is TGTGCCAGCAGCTTGGAAGGCGGCTACACCTTC. Translation gives CASSLEGGYTF.

This chain connects TRBV6-5 to TRBJ1-2; 7 bases fit TRBD1. The V gene's germline CDR1 is MNHEY and CDR2 SVGAGI. Germline trimming cut 6 bases from V and 8 bases from J; bases unmatched to any gene: 9. The CDR3 has 13 amino acids. The CDR3 DNA follows: TGTGCCAGCAGACCCGGGACAGTTGGCGGCTACACCTTC. The encoded protein is CASRPGTVGGYTF.

The rearrangement links TRBV28 to TRBJ1-2; D gene unclear. V lost 3 bases, J lost 5 bases, and 7 bases lay in between. CDR1 MDHEN and CDR2 SYDVKM come from the germline V gene. The CDR3 is 12 residues long. The CDR3 protein is CASSFGQYGYTF. The CDR3 DNA sequence: TGTGCCAGCAGTTTCGGGCAGTATGGCTACACCTTC.

The V gene is TRBV9, the J gene TRBJ2-2; 10 nucleotides align to TRBD2. Germline V gene lookup returns CDR1 SGDLS and CDR2 YYNGEE. V gave up 2 bases and J gave up 7 bases; unmatched junction bases: 5. CDR3 length: 15 residues. The CDR3 nucleotides are TGTGCCAGCAGCGTTCGGCTAGCGGGAGACGGGGAGCTGTTTTTT. It codes for CASSVRLAGDGELFF.

In DNA form, the CDR3 reads TGTGCCACCAGCCCCACCCTAGCGGGAGGCGGAAATGAGCAGTTCTTC. It translates to CATSPTLAGGGNEQFF. V and J are TRBV15 and TRBJ2-1, with TRBD2 identical over 11 bases. Unmatched junction bases numbered 10, after V lost 5 bases and J lost 7 bases. This CDR3 has 16 residues. Germline V gene data show CDR1 as LNHNV and CDR2 as YYDKDF (reference sequence).

The chain is built from TRBV2 and TRBJ2-2, with 11 bases fitting TRBD1. Germline CDR1 and CDR2: SNHLY and FYNNEI. This CDR3 has 15 amino acids. The V and J ends lost 10 bases and 4 bases, in that order; junction bases with no gene match: 8. The CDR3 sequence is CANRIGTGGTGELFF. The CDR3 DNA follows: TGTGCCAACAGAATTGGGACAGGGGGCACCGGGGAGCTGTTTTTT.